This is a list of T cell receptor beta chains from one sample in a study of T cells after yellow fever vaccination. TCRdb re-derived calls from the 5' RACE reads in MiXCR, one entry per CDR3 protein. Of about 220,000 distinct CDR3 sequences listed, roughly 3% are singletons. The material sequenced was CD4+ T cells sorted from PBMCs, taken 10 days after the yellow fever booster vaccination. Receptor source: a man younger than 30 who received the YFV17D yellow fever vaccine. The CDR3 runs from the conserved cysteine through the conserved F or W. Only part of the rows carry a size: once, few, many, or a class if the clone is expanded.

CDR3aa: CASSLGGLISKQETQYF; len: 17; abundance: -; v_gene: TRBV7-7
CDR3aa: CSVGNGIEKLFF; len: 12; abundance: few; v_gene: TRBV29-1
CDR3aa: CASSPARANVLTF; len: 13; abundance: -; v_gene: TRBV9
CDR3aa: CASSIVASGGANTGELFF; len: 18; abundance: -; v_gene: TRBV19
CDR3aa: CASSLWTTGSHGYTF; len: 15; abundance: few; v_gene: TRBV5-6
CDR3aa: CASRRGGRGTGELFF; len: 15; abundance: few; v_gene: TRBV19
CDR3aa: CASSQASLSTGELFF; len: 15; abundance: few; v_gene: TRBV4-3
CDR3aa: CASSFGVKQYF; len: 11; abundance: many; v_gene: TRBV12-3/TRBV12-4
CDR3aa: CASSRLGDKTNYGYTF; len: 16; abundance: few; v_gene: TRBV12-3/TRBV12-4
CDR3aa: CSARAPGAGSYNEQFF; len: 16; abundance: -; v_gene: TRBV20-1
CDR3aa: CASSSAGGYTF; len: 11; abundance: -; v_gene: TRBV28
CDR3aa: CASSRNGQANYGYTF; len: 15; abundance: many; v_gene: TRBV5-1
CDR3aa: CASRGQLNGYEQYF; len: 14; abundance: few; v_gene: TRBV6-5
CDR3aa: CASSLDGGNEKLFF; len: 14; abundance: many; v_gene: TRBV7-2
CDR3aa: CASLLSRVPRGNGYTF; len: 16; abundance: few; v_gene: TRBV6-1
CDR3aa: CASSLAVIGVGEQFF; len: 15; abundance: many; v_gene: TRBV7-2
CDR3aa: CASSPQTGADGELFF; len: 15; abundance: few; v_gene: TRBV18
CDR3aa: CSVSKTRARLELFF; len: 14; abundance: many; v_gene: TRBV29-1
CDR3aa: CASSLDGVGRENTDTQYF; len: 18; abundance: many; v_gene: TRBV5-1
CDR3aa: CASSPGTYGYTF; len: 12; abundance: many; v_gene: TRBV9
CDR3aa: CASSRPGVMDTQYF; len: 14; abundance: many; v_gene: TRBV7-9
CDR3aa: CATSDGPENYGYTF; len: 14; abundance: -; v_gene: TRBV24-1
CDR3aa: CAGGRDRSTGANVLTF; len: 16; abundance: many; v_gene: TRBV21-1
CDR3aa: CSATAGGSYEQYF; len: 13; abundance: -; v_gene: TRBV20-1
CDR3aa: CSVATGLSEQYF; len: 12; abundance: -; v_gene: TRBV29-1
CDR3aa: CASSFRDRGSGELFF; len: 15; abundance: -; v_gene: TRBV7-8
CDR3aa: CASSSQGIEQFF; len: 12; abundance: many; v_gene: TRBV7-2
CDR3aa: CASSLAPALAKNIQYF; len: 16; abundance: -; v_gene: TRBV5-1
CDR3aa: CASSSPPPGVSGNTIYF; len: 17; abundance: few; v_gene: TRBV7-2
CDR3aa: CASSQGLAGNTQYF; len: 14; abundance: many; v_gene: TRBV7-9
CDR3aa: CASSAQTNTEAFF; len: 13; abundance: many; v_gene: TRBV10-1
CDR3aa: CASSWEGYSYEQYF; len: 14; abundance: few; v_gene: TRBV7-8
CDR3aa: CASSSLPGLAGDNEQFF; len: 17; abundance: -; v_gene: TRBV7-8
CDR3aa: CASSEQGAGELFF; len: 13; abundance: many; v_gene: TRBV25-1
CDR3aa: CASSKQGRTRETQYF; len: 15; abundance: many; v_gene: TRBV5-1
CDR3aa: CSAQRPQGHEKLFF; len: 14; abundance: -; v_gene: TRBV20-1
CDR3aa: CASSPLIGSGTDTQYF; len: 16; abundance: -; v_gene: TRBV18
CDR3aa: CASSPGTYETQYF; len: 13; abundance: -; v_gene: TRBV5-1
CDR3aa: CSAREPDGTDTQYF; len: 14; abundance: many; v_gene: TRBV20-1
CDR3aa: CATSDLNGGVVPQHF; len: 15; abundance: -; v_gene: TRBV24-1
CDR3aa: CASRKQGSSTGELFF; len: 15; abundance: many; v_gene: TRBV7-8
CDR3aa: CASSYGDRDTDTQYF; len: 15; abundance: many; v_gene: TRBV6-2/TRBV6-3
CDR3aa: CASSPTVQGNEKLFF; len: 15; abundance: many; v_gene: TRBV4-1
CDR3aa: CASNPGGKVSYTF; len: 13; abundance: -; v_gene: TRBV6-5
CDR3aa: CASSDDTTQETQYF; len: 14; abundance: many; v_gene: TRBV6-5
CDR3aa: CSATEETQYF; len: 10; abundance: many; v_gene: TRBV20-1
CDR3aa: CASSPGQTNEQFF; len: 13; abundance: -; v_gene: TRBV18
CDR3aa: CASTPRGGSYGYTF; len: 14; abundance: -; v_gene: TRBV3-1
CDR3aa: CASSHRFEETQYF; len: 13; abundance: few; v_gene: TRBV4-1
CDR3aa: CASSPSRGGAKNIQYF; len: 16; abundance: few; v_gene: TRBV7-2
CDR3aa: CASSLDSGRVRSPLHF; len: 16; abundance: few; v_gene: TRBV5-1
CDR3aa: CASSHSGTSGTGELFF; len: 16; abundance: many; v_gene: TRBV3-1
CDR3aa: CASSLLGGGSRTLHF; len: 15; abundance: many; v_gene: TRBV7-8
CDR3aa: CASSPGGPADTQYF; len: 14; abundance: many; v_gene: TRBV5-6
CDR3aa: CSARGIGYTGNTIYF; len: 15; abundance: -; v_gene: TRBV20-1